This T cell receptor beta chain stems from a study of blood T cell repertoires in COVID-19. Across the whole study: Acute and convalescent COVID-19 samples came from the United States, Italy and Spain. Nucleic acid was either cDNA or gDNA, and it came from T cells, B-cell-depleted T cells, or PBMCs.

Authors' analysis steps: Amplification of reference gene primers provided the estimated nucleated cell counts. Clones were sequenced by immunoSEQ multiplex PCR, and TCRdb holds only the in-frame ones, with some missing. For V, J and clone size, that table is used; D and trimming come from the DNA. This table has 160,000 or so clones, approximately 91% appearing once. This CDR3 is 16 amino acids long. The germline gives CDR1 MDHEN, CDR2 SYDVKM. The J segment lost 7 bases and the V segment lost 7 bases, leaving 16 bases of the junction unmatched. The clonotype comes from a woman in her 70s with acute or convalescent COVID-19. The chain has TRBV28 and TRBJ2-5; 9 bases align to TRBD2. Sequenced: peripheral blood. CDR3 nucleotide sequence: TGTGCCAGCACCCGGGGCGCTAGCGGGGCGCGGGGGACCCAGTACTTC. The encoded protein is CASTRGASGARGTQYF.